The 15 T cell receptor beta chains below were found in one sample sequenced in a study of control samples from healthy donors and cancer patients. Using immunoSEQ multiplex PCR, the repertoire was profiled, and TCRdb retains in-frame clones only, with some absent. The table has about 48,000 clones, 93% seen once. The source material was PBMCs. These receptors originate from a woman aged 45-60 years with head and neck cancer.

The chain's CDR3 is CASSLGGSGGQETQYF. CDR3 nucleotides: TGTGCCAGCAGCCTAGGGGGTAGCGGGGGCCAAGAGACCCAGTACTTC. The V gene is TRBV7-9, the J gene TRBJ2-5; 9 positions agree with TRBD2. This CDR3 has 16 amino acids. Germline V gives CDR1 SEHNR, CDR2 FQNEAQ (reference sequence). Trimming cost V 5 bases and J 1 base; bases outside gene matches: 8.

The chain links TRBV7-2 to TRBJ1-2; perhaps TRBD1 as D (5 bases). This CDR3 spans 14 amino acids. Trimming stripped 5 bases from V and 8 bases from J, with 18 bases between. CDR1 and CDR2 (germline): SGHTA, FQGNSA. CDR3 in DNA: TGTGCCAGCAGCCCTGGGCGGCAGGGAAGGGGCTACACCTTC. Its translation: CASSPGRQGRGYTF.

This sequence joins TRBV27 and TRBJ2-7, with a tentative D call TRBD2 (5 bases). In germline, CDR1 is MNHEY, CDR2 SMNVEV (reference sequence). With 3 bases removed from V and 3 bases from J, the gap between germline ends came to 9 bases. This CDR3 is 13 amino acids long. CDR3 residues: CASSLRVGYEQYF. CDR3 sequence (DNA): TGTGCCAGCAGTTTGAGGGTTGGCTACGAGCAGTACTTC.

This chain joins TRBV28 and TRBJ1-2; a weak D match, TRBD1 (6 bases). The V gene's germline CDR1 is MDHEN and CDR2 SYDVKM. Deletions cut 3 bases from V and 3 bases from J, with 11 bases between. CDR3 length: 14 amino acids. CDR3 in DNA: TGTGCCAGCAGTTTTATGGACAGAGACTATGGCTACACCTTC. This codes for CASSFMDRDYGYTF.

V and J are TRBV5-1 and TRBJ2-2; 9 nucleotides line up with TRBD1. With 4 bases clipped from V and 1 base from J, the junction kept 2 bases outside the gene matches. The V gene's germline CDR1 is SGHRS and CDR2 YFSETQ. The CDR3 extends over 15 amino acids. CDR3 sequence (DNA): TGCGCCAGCAGCCCGGGACAGGGGAACACCGGGGAGCTGTTTTTT. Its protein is CASSPGQGNTGELFF. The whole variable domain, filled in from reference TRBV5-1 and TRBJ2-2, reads KAGVTQTPRYLIKTRGQQVTLSCSPISGHRSVSWYQQTPGQGLQFLFEYFSETQRNKGNFPGRFSGRQFSNSRSEMNVSTLELGDSALYLCASSPGQGNTGELFFGEGSRLTVL.

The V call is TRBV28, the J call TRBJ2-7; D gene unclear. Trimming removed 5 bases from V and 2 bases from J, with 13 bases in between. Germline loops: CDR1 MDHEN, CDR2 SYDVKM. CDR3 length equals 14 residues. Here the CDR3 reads CASSPTAFPYEQYF. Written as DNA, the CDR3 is TGTGCCAGCAGTCCGACGGCCTTTCCCTACGAGCAGTACTTC.

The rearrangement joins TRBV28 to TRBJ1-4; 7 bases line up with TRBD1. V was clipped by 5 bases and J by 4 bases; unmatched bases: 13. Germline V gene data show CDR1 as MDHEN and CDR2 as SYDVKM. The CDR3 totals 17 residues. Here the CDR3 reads CASSLISPGQLNEKLFF. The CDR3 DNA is TGTGCCAGCAGTCTAATATCACCGGGACAGCTTAATGAAAAACTGTTTTTT. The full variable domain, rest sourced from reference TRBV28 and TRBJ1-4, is DVKVTQSSRYLVKRTGEKVFLECVQDMDHENMFWYRQDPGLGLRLIYFSYDVKMKEKGDIPEGYSVSREKKERFSLILESASTNQTSMYLCASSLISPGQLNEKLFFGSGTQLSVL.

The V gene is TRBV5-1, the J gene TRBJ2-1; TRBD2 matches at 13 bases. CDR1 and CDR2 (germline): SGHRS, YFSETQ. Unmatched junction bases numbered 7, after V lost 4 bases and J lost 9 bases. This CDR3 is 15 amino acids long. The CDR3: CASSLTSGGLGEQFF. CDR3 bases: TGCGCCAGCAGCCTGACTAGCGGGGGGCTAGGTGAGCAGTTCTTC.

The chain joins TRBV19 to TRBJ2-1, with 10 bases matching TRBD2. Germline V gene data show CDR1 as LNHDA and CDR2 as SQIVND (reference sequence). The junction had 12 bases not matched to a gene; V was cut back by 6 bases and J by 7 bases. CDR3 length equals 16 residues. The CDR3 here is CASRPLRAGGPNEQFF. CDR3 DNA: TGTGCCAGTAGACCCCTTCGAGCGGGAGGGCCTAATGAGCAGTTCTTC.

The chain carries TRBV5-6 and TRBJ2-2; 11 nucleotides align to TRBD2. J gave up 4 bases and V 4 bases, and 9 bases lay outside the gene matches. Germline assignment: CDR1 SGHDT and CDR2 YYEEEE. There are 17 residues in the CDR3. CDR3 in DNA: TGTGCCAGCAGCCGACGTCCCGGGACTAGCGGCACCGGGGAGCTGTTTTTT. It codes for CASSRRPGTSGTGELFF.

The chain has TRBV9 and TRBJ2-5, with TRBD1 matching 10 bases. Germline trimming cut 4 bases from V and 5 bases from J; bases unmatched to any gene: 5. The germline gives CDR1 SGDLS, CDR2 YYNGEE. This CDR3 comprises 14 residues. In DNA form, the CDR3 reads TGTGCCAGCAGCCTTCGGACAGGGGGGGAGACCCAGTACTTC. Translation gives CASSLRTGGETQYF.

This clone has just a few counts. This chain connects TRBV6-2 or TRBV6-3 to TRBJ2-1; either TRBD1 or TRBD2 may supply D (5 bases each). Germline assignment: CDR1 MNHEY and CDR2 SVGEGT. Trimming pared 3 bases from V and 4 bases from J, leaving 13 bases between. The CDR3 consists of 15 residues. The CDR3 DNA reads TGTGCCAGCAGTTATGCAGAGGGGTCTTACAATGAGCAGTTCTTC. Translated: CASSYAEGSYNEQFF.

The CDR3 DNA sequence: TGTGCCAGCAGTTCCCCCACAGCTTATGGCTACACCTTC. Residues: CASSSPTAYGYTF. V gene TRBV12-3 or TRBV12-4 combines with J gene TRBJ1-2, with D uncertain. This CDR3 region has 13 residues. V lost 4 bases to trimming and J lost 5 bases, with 11 bases between them.

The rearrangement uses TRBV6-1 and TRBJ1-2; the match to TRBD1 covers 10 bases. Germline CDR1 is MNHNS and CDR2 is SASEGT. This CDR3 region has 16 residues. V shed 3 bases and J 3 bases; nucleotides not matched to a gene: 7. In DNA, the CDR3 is TGTGCCAGCAGTGATCAACCGGGACAGGGGTACTATGGCTACACCTTC. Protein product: CASSDQPGQGYYGYTF.

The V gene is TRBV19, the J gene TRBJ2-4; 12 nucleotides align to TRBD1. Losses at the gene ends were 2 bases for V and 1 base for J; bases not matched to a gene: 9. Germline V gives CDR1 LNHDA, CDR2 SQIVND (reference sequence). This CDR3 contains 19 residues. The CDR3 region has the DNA TGTGCCAGTAGTATATGGGGACAGGGGGCCGTAGGCGCCAAAAACATTCAGTACTTC. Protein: CASSIWGQGAVGAKNIQYF.